These 9 T cell receptor beta chains were sequenced from one sample in a study of blood T cell repertoires in COVID-19. Profiling relied on immunoSEQ multiplex PCR, and the TCRdb table lists in-frame clones only, not all of them. The sample comprises under 200,000 clones, under 90% of which are singletons, and nearly 3.5% rests with the top ten. Sequenced: PBMCs or T cells enriched from blood (not recorded which). These receptors were taken from a woman aged 55-70 years who had recovered from COVID-19.

The chain has TRBV6-5 and TRBJ1-3; possible D gene TRBD1, 5 bases. Germline loops: CDR1 MNHEY, CDR2 SVGAGI. The CDR3 extends over 13 amino acids. Trimming left V 11 bases short and J 3 bases short, with 14 bases between. CDR3 sequence (DNA): TGTGCCGCTAGGGGTAGCCTTGGAAACACCATATATTTT. Its translation: CAARGSLGNTIYF.

This chain links TRBV6-4 with TRBJ1-2, with TRBD1 identical over 9 bases. The germline V gene has CDR1 MRHNA and CDR2 SNTAGT. V lost 4 bases and J lost 5; bases outside the gene matches: 5. This CDR3 comprises 14 residues. The CDR3 DNA follows: TGTGCCAGCAGTGCTTCCGGACAGGGGTATGGCTACACCTTC. It specifies CASSASGQGYGYTF.

The gene calls are TRBV5-6 and TRBJ1-2; tentative D call: TRBD1 (6 bases). The V end lost 3 bases, the J end lost 5 bases, and 17 bases lay between the germline ends. This CDR3 is 15 amino acids long. Per the germline V gene, CDR1 is SGHDT and CDR2 is YYEEEE. In DNA, the CDR3 is TGTGCCAGCAGCTACAGACAGGCTAGTATTTATGGCTACACCTTC. Amino acid sequence: CASSYRQASIYGYTF.

This clone was recorded a few times. This chain connects TRBV20-1 to TRBJ2-1; TRBD2 matches at 9 bases. The CDR3 has 13 amino acids. Losses at the gene ends were 3 bases for V and 6 bases for J; bases not matched to a gene: 3. Germline V CDR1 and CDR2: DFQATT, SNEGSKA (reference sequence). The CDR3 loop is CSASKAGGNEQFF. In DNA form, the CDR3 reads TGCAGTGCTAGTAAAGCGGGGGGCAATGAGCAGTTCTTC.

The V gene is TRBV9, the J gene TRBJ1-6; a possible D gene is TRBD1 (6 bases). V was pared by 1 base and J by 6 bases, with 14 bases between. This CDR3 comprises 16 residues. Germline V gene lookup returns CDR1 SGDLS and CDR2 YYNGEE. The CDR3 nucleotides are TGTGCCAGCAGCGTACTGGGGGGGGCAAGTAATTCACCCCTCCACTTT. As protein: CASSVLGGASNSPLHF. The variable domain in full, with the rest retrieved from reference TRBV9 and TRBJ1-6, is DSGVTQTPKHLITATGQRVTLRCSPRSGDLSVYWYQQSLDQGLQFLIQYYNGEERAKGNILERFSAQQFPDLHSELNLSSLELGDSALYFCASSVLGGASNSPLHFGNGTRLTVT.

The chain links TRBV24-1 to TRBJ1-2; D gene unclear. The CDR3 has 12 amino acids. V gave up 3 bases and J gave up 10 bases, with 11 bases separating them. Per germline, CDR1 KGHDR and CDR2 SFDVKD. The CDR3 DNA reads TGTGCCACCAGTGATGGGTACAGCTCCTACACCTTC. Protein sequence: CATSDGYSSYTF.

The chain recombines TRBV4-2 with TRBJ1-2; 8 nucleotides agree with TRBD1. V shed 1 base, J shed 6 bases, and the junction held 10 bases outside the gene matches. The V gene's germline CDR1 is LGHNA and CDR2 YNFKEQ. The CDR3 has 16 residues. This CDR3 reads CASSQGLPGQVNGYTF. The CDR3 DNA is TGTGCCAGCAGCCAAGGCCTACCGGGACAGGTGAATGGCTACACCTTC.

The genes are TRBV6-4 and TRBJ1-3; 8 positions agree with TRBD1. V shed 9 bases, J shed 7 bases, and the junction held 5 bases outside the gene matches. The germline gives CDR1 MRHNA, CDR2 SNTAGT. The CDR3 is made up of 12 amino acids. This CDR3 is CASDRGRNTIYF. In nucleotides, the CDR3 is TGTGCCAGTGACAGGGGAAGGAACACCATATATTTT.

V gene TRBV12-1 combines with J gene TRBJ1-2; the table's D call of TRBD1 was not tested on the DNA. TRBV12-1 is shown as a pseudogene. This CDR3 region has 18 residues. CDR3 residues: CASSSLGTGELANYGYTF. Here the CDR3 DNA reads TGTGCCAGCAGCTCCTTAGGGACAGGTGAGTTAGCTAACTATGGCTACACCTTC.